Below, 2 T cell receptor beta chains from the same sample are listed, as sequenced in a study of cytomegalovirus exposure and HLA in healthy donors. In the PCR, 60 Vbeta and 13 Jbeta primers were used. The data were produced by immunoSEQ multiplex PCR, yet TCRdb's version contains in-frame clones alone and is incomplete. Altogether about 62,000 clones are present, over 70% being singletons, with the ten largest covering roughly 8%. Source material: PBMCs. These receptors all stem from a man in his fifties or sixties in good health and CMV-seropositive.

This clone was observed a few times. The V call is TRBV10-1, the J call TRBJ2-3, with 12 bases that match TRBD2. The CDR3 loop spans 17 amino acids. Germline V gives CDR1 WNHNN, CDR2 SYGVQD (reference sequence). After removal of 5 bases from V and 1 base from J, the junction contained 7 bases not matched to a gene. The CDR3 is CASSPGLAGGGTDTQYF. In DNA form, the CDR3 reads TGCGCCAGCAGTCCGGGACTAGCGGGTGGCGGCACAGATACGCAGTATTTT.

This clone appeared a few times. This CDR3 is CATSRGQGPYNEQFF. The CDR3 DNA follows: TGTGCCACCAGCAGAGGACAGGGCCCCTACAATGAGCAGTTCTTC. The chain recombines TRBV15 with TRBJ2-1; 7 nucleotides align to TRBD1. Germline V gene sequence: CDR1 LNHNV, CDR2 YYDKDF (reference sequence). The CDR3 is 15 amino acids. With 1 base clipped from V and 2 bases from J, the junction kept 2 bases outside the gene matches.